This T cell receptor beta chain was obtained from a study of T-cell memory formation after mild COVID-19. Findings and limits, study-wide: Pre-infection memory harbored some responding clones, suggesting cross-reactive memory joined.

This CDR3 spans 12 amino acids. Germline V gene sequence: CDR1 MNHEY, CDR2 SVGAGI. Deletions cut 9 bases from V and 8 bases from J, with 16 bases between. One entry per CDR3 protein, called by TCRdb with MiXCR from the 5' RACE reads. The sample shows under 700,000 distinct CDR3 sequences, approximately 20% of them seen only once. Regarding this clonotype: Its antigen remains unknown.

The source of this sequence is an adult woman who had mild COVID-19 (a few samples of this study predate the infection). Cell type and time point are not known. The sequenced material came from PBMCs or a T cell subset sorted from them (not recorded which). The V gene is TRBV6-5, the J gene TRBJ1-1; perhaps TRBD1 as D (5 bases). CDR3: CASYLDTREAFF. The CDR3 DNA reads as TGTGCCAGTTATTTGGACACCCGAGAAGCTTTCTTT.